The 8 T cell receptor beta chains below come from one sample, sequenced in a study of blood T cell repertoires in COVID-19. TCRdb keeps only in-frame clones here, not all; method: immunoSEQ multiplex PCR. The table lists hundreds of thousands of clones, around 84% of them singletons. Sequencing was done on a sample of peripheral blood. Every receptor here comes from a man aged 60 to 69 with acute or convalescent COVID-19.

This clone was observed once. V gene TRBV11-2 combines with J gene TRBJ2-2, with TRBD2 identical over 7 bases. The CDR3 sequence is 17 residues long. The J segment lost 7 bases and the V segment lost 7 bases, leaving 18 bases of the junction unmatched. Germline lookup yields CDR1 SGHAT and CDR2 FQNNGV. The CDR3 nucleotides are TGTGCCAGCACCCCCGAAACTTCGGGGGGTATTGGCGGGGAGCTGTTTTTT. As protein: CASTPETSGGIGGELFF.

This chain joins TRBV5-1 and TRBJ1-1; D call uncertain. CDR1 is SGHRS and CDR2 is YFSETQ in the germline V gene. V was trimmed by 7 bases and J by 4 bases, leaving 17 bases between them. CDR3 size: 14 residues. The CDR3 nucleotides read TGCGCCAGCCGATTAGCGACGGTTGGCACTGAAGCTTTCTTT. Translation gives CASRLATVGTEAFF.

The V call is TRBV5-1, the J call TRBJ2-5, with TRBD2 identical over 9 bases. The J segment lost 3 bases and the V segment lost 2 bases, leaving 8 bases of the junction unmatched. Germline-derived CDR1 and CDR2 are SGHRS and YFSETQ. The CDR3 consists of 16 residues. The CDR3 loop reads CASSLIPSGVKETQYF. As DNA, the CDR3 is TGCGCCAGCAGCTTAATCCCTAGCGGGGTAAAAGAGACCCAGTACTTC.

This rearrangement joins TRBV9 to TRBJ2-2; TRBD1 aligns across 8 bases. The CDR3 sequence is 15 residues long. V dropped 3 bases and J dropped 7; count of bases not matched to a gene: 8. Per germline, CDR1 SGDLS and CDR2 YYNGEE. CDR3 amino acids: CASSDVQGADGELFF. The CDR3 region has the DNA TGTGCCAGCAGCGACGTTCAGGGGGCAGACGGGGAGCTGTTTTTT.

This clone was counted between two and nine times. This chain connects TRBV19 to TRBJ2-2; D may be TRBD2 (5 bases). In germline, CDR1 is LNHDA, CDR2 SQIVND (reference sequence). The CDR3 contains 13 residues. Trimming pared 5 bases from V and 3 bases from J, leaving 7 bases between. The CDR3 bases are TGTGCCAGTAGTCGGGGATACACCGGGGAGCTGTTTTTT. As protein: CASSRGYTGELFF.

Of note for this clone: Different DNA sequences within this sample yield the same CDR3. V and J are TRBV5-1 and TRBJ2-2, with unresolved D. Trimming took off 2 bases at V and 1 base at J, with 6 bases between the two ends. The CDR3 runs to 14 residues. The germline CDR1 and CDR2 sequences are SGHRS and YFSETQ. CDR3 in amino acids: CASSLRQNTGELFF. DNA for the CDR3: TGCGCCAGCAGCTTACGACAGAACACCGGGGAGCTGTTTTTT.

This rearrangement joins TRBV28 to TRBJ2-7, with 7 bases that match TRBD1. Germline-derived CDR1 and CDR2 are MDHEN and SYDVKM. This CDR3 is built from 14 residues. Trimming at V came to 5 bases and at J to 3 bases, leaving 7 bases not matched to a gene. DNA of the CDR3: TGTGCCAGCAGTCCCGGGACAGCGGTCTACGAGCAGTACTTC. Protein product: CASSPGTAVYEQYF.

The chain is built from TRBV19 and TRBJ2-2, with a tentative D call TRBD2 (5 bases). The germline V and J ends were trimmed by 3 bases and 2 bases, with 7 bases remaining between them. The germline V gene encodes CDR1 LNHDA and CDR2 SQIVND (reference sequence). The CDR3 contains 14 residues. The CDR3 DNA follows: TGTGCCAGTAGTATCCGGGGTAACACCGGGGAGCTGTTTTTT. Protein sequence: CASSIRGNTGELFF.